What follows describes a single TCR beta chain. Antigen unknown. The V gene's germline CDR1 is MNHNY and CDR2 SVGAGI (reference sequence). CDR3 size: 15 residues. J was trimmed by 2 bases and V by 5 bases; bases with no gene match: 8. The data belong to a study of T cells in localized non-small cell lung cancer. TCRdb's copy holds only in-frame clones and misses some; the assay was immunoSEQ multiplex PCR. In the table there are more than 12,000 clones, 80% to 85% of which are singletons. Whole-study findings and limits: Heterogeneity remains possible because sequencing was limited to only one tumor region. For the top 100 tumor clones, a median roughly 56 also appeared in adjacent lung. Uninvolved neighboring lung showed the greatest T cell clonality, exceeding tumor. Higher T cell density in the blood was associated with longer overall survival, whereas higher adjacent-lung clonality associated with shorter survival.

The V gene is TRBV6-6, the J gene TRBJ2-7; TRBD1 matches at 8 bases. The sequence came from a female donor of 60 years or more with stage I squamous cell lung carcinoma. Specimen: peripheral blood, collected before any cancer treatment. In DNA, the CDR3 is TGTGCCAGCAGTGACCCGGGACAGGAAACCTACGAGCAGTACTTC. Protein: CASSDPGQETYEQYF.